These 17 T cell receptor beta chains share one sample of origin, sequenced in a study of blood T cell repertoires in COVID-19. Clones were read by immunoSEQ multiplex PCR, and TCRdb kept only the in-frame ones, dropping some. The sample includes roughly 200,000 clones, around 90% of them seen just once. Material: PBMCs or T cells enriched from blood (not recorded which). The receptors were sampled from a man aged 25-45 years in a cohort exposed to, infected with or recovered from COVID-19 (not recorded which).

The chain carries TRBV5-1 and TRBJ1-2; no definite D call. V shed 3 bases and J shed 8 bases, with 14 bases lying between them. The CDR3 totals 13 residues. In germline, CDR1 is SGHRS, CDR2 YFSETQ. The CDR3 region is CASSSPGIAGYTF. The CDR3 DNA reads as TGCGCCAGCAGCTCCCCCGGGATTGCCGGCTACACCTTC.

This sequence joins TRBV5-1 and TRBJ1-1, with D uncertain. This CDR3 contains 14 residues. The V and J ends lost 0 bases and 5 bases respectively, with 11 bases between them. Germline V CDR1 and CDR2: SGHRS, YFSETQ. The CDR3 bases are TGCGCCAGCAGCTTGGAGGAGGTGAGAACTGAAGCTTTCTTT. It specifies CASSLEEVRTEAFF.

The chain has TRBV12-3 or TRBV12-4 and TRBJ1-2; D is unclear. V lost 2 bases and J lost 5, with 9 bases in between. This CDR3 is 13 amino acids long. In DNA, the CDR3 is TGTGCCAGCAGTTTAAAGGGAGGGTATGGCTACACCTTC. This encodes CASSLKGGYGYTF.

Here the CDR3 DNA reads TGTGCCAGCAGCCTGGGACTCAGCTCAGAGCAGTACTTC. This codes for CASSLGLSSEQYF. The chain combines TRBV11-3 with TRBJ2-7, with D perhaps TRBD2 (6 bases). V gave up 5 bases and J gave up 7 bases, with 15 bases separating them. Germline V lookup: CDR1 SGHNT, CDR2 YENEEA. CDR3 length: 13 residues.

The chain couples TRBV11-2 to TRBJ2-2, with unresolved D. CDR3 length equals 13 residues. V was clipped by 8 bases and J by 0 bases, with 7 bases between them. Germline-derived CDR1 and CDR2 are SGHAT and FQNNGV. CDR3 DNA: TGTGCCAGCTCCAGAACGAACACCGGGGAGCTGTTTTTT. As protein: CASSRTNTGELFF. Together with reference TRBV11-2 and TRBJ2-2, the CDR3 gives the full variable domain: EAGVAQSPRYKIIEKRQSVAFWCNPISGHATLYWYQQILGQGPKLLIQFQNNGVVDDSQLPKDRFSAERLKGVDSTLKIQPAKLEDSAVYLCASSRTNTGELFFGEGSRLTVL.

V is TRBV5-1 and J is TRBJ2-2; 7 bases are shared with TRBD2. CDR1 is SGHRS and CDR2 is YFSETQ in the germline V gene. The junction had 4 bases not matched to a gene; V was cut back by 0 bases and J by 2 bases. The CDR3 contains 16 residues. CDR3 nucleotides: TGCGCCAGCAGCTTGGGCACGGGAGGAAACACCGGGGAGCTGTTTTTT. Residues: CASSLGTGGNTGELFF.

The rearrangement uses TRBV27 and TRBJ2-2; 12 bases are a match to TRBD2. This CDR3 spans 18 amino acids. Trimming cost V 3 bases and J 1 base; bases outside gene matches: 6. Looked up from germline, CDR1 is MNHEY and CDR2 is SMNVEV (reference sequence). The CDR3 sequence: CASSFRLAGAGNTGELFF. CDR3 coding DNA: TGTGCCAGCAGTTTCCGACTAGCGGGAGCGGGGAACACCGGGGAGCTGTTTTTT.

The J gene is TRBJ1-5, the V gene TRBV9; 12 bases are a match to TRBD1. The germline CDR1 and CDR2 sequences are SGDLS and YYNGEE. V was pared by 3 bases and J by 4 bases, with 8 bases of the junction left unmatched. The CDR3 contains 17 residues. CDR3 residues: CASSASGTGGVNQPQHF. For the CDR3, the DNA is TGTGCCAGCAGCGCCTCGGGGACAGGGGGCGTGAATCAGCCCCAGCATTTT.

The J gene is TRBJ2-7, the V gene TRBV11-2, with 10 bases lining up with TRBD2. The CDR3 runs to 17 residues. The V and J ends lost 4 bases and 2 bases, in that order; junction bases with no gene match: 11. Germline lookup yields CDR1 SGHAT and CDR2 FQNNGV. The CDR3 spells CASSSLPASGGTYEQYF. CDR3 nucleotide sequence: TGTGCCAGCAGCTCCCTCCCTGCTAGCGGGGGAACCTACGAGCAGTACTTC.

The DNA of the CDR3 is TGTGCCACCAGCACAGGGCTCACCGGGGAGCTGTTTTTT. This encodes CATSTGLTGELFF. V gene TRBV15 combines with J gene TRBJ2-2, with D maybe TRBD1 (5 bases). Per the germline V gene, CDR1 is LNHNV and CDR2 is YYDKDF (reference sequence). This CDR3 spans 13 amino acids. The V and J ends lost 4 bases and 4 bases respectively, with 7 bases between them.

The genes are TRBV5-4 and TRBJ2-7; 9 nucleotides match TRBD1. V was pared by 0 bases and J by 4 bases, with 5 bases of the junction left unmatched. This CDR3 contains 15 residues. The germline CDR1 and CDR2 sequences are SGHNT and YYREEE (reference sequence). CDR3 sequence (DNA): TGTGCCAGCAGCTTGGGGGACAGGGCGCGTTACGAGCAGTACTTC. Its translation: CASSLGDRARYEQYF.

The chain is built from TRBV7-6 and TRBJ1-3; 11 nucleotides align to TRBD1. This CDR3 contains 16 residues. V lost 5 bases and J lost 3; bases outside the gene matches: 6. The germline V gene has CDR1 SGHVS and CDR2 FNYEAQ. As DNA, the CDR3 is TGTGCCAGCAGCCCGCGGACAGGGGGCTTTGGAAACACCATATATTTT. Its protein is CASSPRTGGFGNTIYF.

The chain recombines TRBV9 with TRBJ2-7; D unresolved. The CDR3 length is 14 residues. CDR1 and CDR2 (germline): SGDLS, YYNGEE. The V end was cut by 3 bases, the J end by 2 bases, with 12 bases between. The CDR3 region is CASSGGTLTYEQYF. The CDR3 DNA sequence: TGTGCCAGCAGCGGAGGCACCCTCACCTACGAGCAGTACTTC. Combining the CDR3 with reference TRBV9 and TRBJ2-7 gives the whole variable domain DSGVTQTPKHLITATGQRVTLRCSPRSGDLSVYWYQQSLDQGLQFLIQYYNGEERAKGNILERFSAQQFPDLHSELNLSSLELGDSALYFCASSGGTLTYEQYFGPGTRLTVT.

This chain joins TRBV18 and TRBJ1-1; 9 positions agree with TRBD1. CDR3 length: 16 residues. CDR1 and CDR2 from the germline V gene are KGHSH and LQKENI. Losses at the gene ends were 1 base for V and 3 bases for J; bases not matched to a gene: 6. The CDR3 sequence: CASSPLSGTGYTEAFF. As DNA, the CDR3 is TGTGCCAGCTCACCACTTAGTGGGACAGGGTACACTGAAGCTTTCTTT.

CDR3 in DNA: TGTGCCACCCACATAGGGAGCGGGAGCACAGATACGCAGTATTTT. Its translation is CATHIGSGSTDTQYF. The chain uses TRBV19 and TRBJ2-3, with D maybe TRBD2 (6 bases). V gave up 10 bases and J gave up 0 bases, with 17 bases separating them. The CDR3 consists of 15 residues. Germline CDR1 and CDR2: LNHDA and SQIVND (reference sequence).

This clone was detected many times. The rearrangement joins TRBV29-1 to TRBJ2-1; 10 bases are shared with TRBD1. Germline CDR1 is SQVTM and CDR2 is ANQGSEA. CDR3 size: 15 residues. J was trimmed by 6 bases and V by 7 bases; bases with no gene match: 12. The CDR3 DNA is TGCAGCGCCCCCCGGGACAGGGGAAGTTTCAATGAGCAGTTCTTC. Its translation is CSAPRDRGSFNEQFF.

The chain combines TRBV10-2 with TRBJ2-1; 10 bases align to TRBD2. Germline values: CDR1 WSHSY, CDR2 SAAADI. The CDR3 spans 20 residues. J was trimmed by 8 bases and V by 2 bases; bases with no gene match: 21. The CDR3: CASSEGDASSGRAGKDEQFF. The CDR3 DNA reads as TGCGCCAGCAGTGAGGGCGATGCTTCGAGCGGGAGGGCCGGGAAGGATGAGCAGTTCTTC.